The clone carrying this T cell receptor beta chain was seen ten or more times. The antigen is not known. This sample was included in a study of human T cells and chemical hapten exposure. In the study overall: Upper back patch tests used 0.01% DPC, scored after 6 days.

As to time point: patch test 2, 6 weeks after DPC sensitization. Treatment of the sample: therapeutic diphenylcyclopropenone sensitization with weekly scalp DPC. Researchers extracted total RNA from unfractionated whole blood. TCRdb recomputed calls from the RACE reads with MiXCR, one row per CDR3 protein. The profile shows around 360,000 distinct CDR3 sequences, roughly 6.3% of them singletons. Germline V gives CDR1 KGHSH, CDR2 LQKENI. The CDR3 spans 15 residues. V was clipped by 6 bases and J by 1 base, with 15 bases between them. Overall study results and limits: PT1 expanded TCR counts and patch test score were linked, and their correlation was positive. TCRs at a frequency above 1 in 1000 stayed unchanged with DPC sensitization.

The chain has TRBV18 and TRBJ1-1; no clear D. The clonotype comes from a woman younger than 35 with alopecia areata. Some clones in this sample may be carry-over from other donors' samples. This specimen was whole blood, taken in connection with sensitization to the hapten diphenylcyclopropenone (DPC). CDR3 protein: CASSPPTAPNTEAFF. Written as DNA, the CDR3 is TGTGCCAGCTCCCCCCCGACGGCTCCGAACACTGAAGCTTTCTTT.